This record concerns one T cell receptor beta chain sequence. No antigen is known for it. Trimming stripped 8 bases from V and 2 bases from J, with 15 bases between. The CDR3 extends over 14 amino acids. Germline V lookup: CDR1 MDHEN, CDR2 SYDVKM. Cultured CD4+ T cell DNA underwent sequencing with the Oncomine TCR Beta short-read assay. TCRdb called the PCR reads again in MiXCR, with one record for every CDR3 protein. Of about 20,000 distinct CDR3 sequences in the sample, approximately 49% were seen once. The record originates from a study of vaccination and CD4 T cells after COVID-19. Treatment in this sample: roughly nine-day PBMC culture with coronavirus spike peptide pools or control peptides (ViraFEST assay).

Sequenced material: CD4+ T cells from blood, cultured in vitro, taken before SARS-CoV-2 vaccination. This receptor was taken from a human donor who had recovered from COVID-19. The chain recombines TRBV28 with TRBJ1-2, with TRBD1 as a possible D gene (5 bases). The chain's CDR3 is CASGLLDKNYGYTF. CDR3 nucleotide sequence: TGTGCCAGCGGGCTATTGGACAAGAACTATGGCTACACCTTC.